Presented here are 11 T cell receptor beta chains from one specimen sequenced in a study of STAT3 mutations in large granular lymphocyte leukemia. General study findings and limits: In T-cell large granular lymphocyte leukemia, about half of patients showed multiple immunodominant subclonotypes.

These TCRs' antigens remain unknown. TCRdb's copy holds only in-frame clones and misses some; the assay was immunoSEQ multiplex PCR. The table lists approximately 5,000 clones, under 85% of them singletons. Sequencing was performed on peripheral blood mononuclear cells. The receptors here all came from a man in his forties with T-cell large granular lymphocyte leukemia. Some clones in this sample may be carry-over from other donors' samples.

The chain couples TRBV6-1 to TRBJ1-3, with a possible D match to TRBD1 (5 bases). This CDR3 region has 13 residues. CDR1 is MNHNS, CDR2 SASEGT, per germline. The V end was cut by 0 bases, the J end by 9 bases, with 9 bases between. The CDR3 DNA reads TGTGCCAGCAGTGAAGCGGGGGTTTTCACCATATATTTT. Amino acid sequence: CASSEAGVFTIYF.

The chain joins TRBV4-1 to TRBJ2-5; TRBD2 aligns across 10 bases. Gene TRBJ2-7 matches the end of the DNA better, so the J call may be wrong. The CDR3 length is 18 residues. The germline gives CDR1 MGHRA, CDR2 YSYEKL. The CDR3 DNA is TGCGCCAGCAGCCAAGAACAGTCGGGACTAGCGATAAACTACGAGCAGTACTTC. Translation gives CASSQEQSGLAINYEQYF.

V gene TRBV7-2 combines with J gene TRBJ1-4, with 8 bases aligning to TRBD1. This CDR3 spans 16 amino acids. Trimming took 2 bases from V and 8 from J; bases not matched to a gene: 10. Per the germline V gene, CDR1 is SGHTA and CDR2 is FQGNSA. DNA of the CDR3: TGTGCCAGCAGCTTAACGGCCACAGGGGGGCAGGAAAAACTGTTTTTT. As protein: CASSLTATGGQEKLFF.

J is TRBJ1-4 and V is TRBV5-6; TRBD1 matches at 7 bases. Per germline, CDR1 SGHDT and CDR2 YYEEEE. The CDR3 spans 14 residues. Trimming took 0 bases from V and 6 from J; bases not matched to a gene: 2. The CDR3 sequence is CASSLGDRDEKLFF. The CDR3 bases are TGTGCCAGCAGCTTGGGTGACAGGGATGAAAAACTGTTTTTT.

CDR3 bases: TGTGCCACCAGCGGATACAGGGGCGGCGAGACCCAGTACTTC. Its translation: CATSGYRGGETQYF. The V gene is TRBV15, the J gene TRBJ2-5; 7 bases line up with TRBD1. J gave up 5 bases and V 5 bases, and 8 bases lay outside the gene matches. The CDR3 is 14 residues long. Looked up from germline, CDR1 is LNHNV and CDR2 is YYDKDF (reference sequence).

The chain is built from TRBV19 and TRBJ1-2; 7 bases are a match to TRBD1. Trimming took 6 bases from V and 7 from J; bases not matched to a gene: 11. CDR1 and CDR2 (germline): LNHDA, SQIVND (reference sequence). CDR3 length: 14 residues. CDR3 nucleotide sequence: TGTGCCAGTAGCCCGACAGGGTTTGGTGGTGGCTACACCTTC. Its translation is CASSPTGFGGGYTF.

Here the CDR3 DNA reads TGCGCCACCGGGACAGGGTTGGCTAGAAAAGAGACCCAGTACTTC. Encoded protein: CATGTGLARKETQYF. The chain has TRBV5-1 and TRBJ2-5; 9 bases line up with TRBD1. Germline loops: CDR1 SGHRS, CDR2 YFSETQ. CDR3 size: 15 residues. Trimming at V came to 9 bases and at J to 3 bases, leaving 12 bases not matched to a gene. The full variable domain, completed using reference TRBV5-1 and TRBJ2-5, is KAGVTQTPRYLIKTRGQQVTLSCSPISGHRSVSWYQQTPGQGLQFLFEYFSETQRNKGNFPGRFSGRQFSNSRSEMNVSTLELGDSALYLCATGTGLARKETQYFGPGTRLLVL.

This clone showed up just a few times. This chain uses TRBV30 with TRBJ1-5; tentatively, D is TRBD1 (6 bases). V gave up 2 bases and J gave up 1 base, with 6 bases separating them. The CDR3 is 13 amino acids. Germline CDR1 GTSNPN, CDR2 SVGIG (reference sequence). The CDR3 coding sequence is TGTGCCTGGAGTACAGGGAGCAATCAGCCCCAGCATTTT. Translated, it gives CAWSTGSNQPQHF.

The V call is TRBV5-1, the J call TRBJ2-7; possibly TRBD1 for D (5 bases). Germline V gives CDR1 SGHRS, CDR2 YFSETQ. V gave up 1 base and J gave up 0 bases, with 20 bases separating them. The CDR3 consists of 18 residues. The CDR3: CASSLTVQGPTISYEQYF. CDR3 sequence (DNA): TGCGCCAGCAGCTTGACCGTCCAGGGCCCTACCATCTCCTACGAGCAGTACTTC.

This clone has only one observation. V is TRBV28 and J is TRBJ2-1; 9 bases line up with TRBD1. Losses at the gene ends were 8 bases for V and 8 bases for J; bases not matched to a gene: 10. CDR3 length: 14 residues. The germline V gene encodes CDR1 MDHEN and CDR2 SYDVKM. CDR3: CASPTRQGGDEQFF. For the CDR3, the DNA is TGTGCCAGCCCTACCCGACAGGGGGGCGATGAGCAGTTCTTC.

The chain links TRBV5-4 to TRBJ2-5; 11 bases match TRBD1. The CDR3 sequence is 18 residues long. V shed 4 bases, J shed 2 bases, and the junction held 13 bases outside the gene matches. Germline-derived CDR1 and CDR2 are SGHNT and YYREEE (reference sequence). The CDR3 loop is CASSVPGQGVLNQETQYF. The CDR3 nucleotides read TGTGCCAGCAGCGTTCCGGGACAGGGGGTTCTAAATCAAGAGACCCAGTACTTC.